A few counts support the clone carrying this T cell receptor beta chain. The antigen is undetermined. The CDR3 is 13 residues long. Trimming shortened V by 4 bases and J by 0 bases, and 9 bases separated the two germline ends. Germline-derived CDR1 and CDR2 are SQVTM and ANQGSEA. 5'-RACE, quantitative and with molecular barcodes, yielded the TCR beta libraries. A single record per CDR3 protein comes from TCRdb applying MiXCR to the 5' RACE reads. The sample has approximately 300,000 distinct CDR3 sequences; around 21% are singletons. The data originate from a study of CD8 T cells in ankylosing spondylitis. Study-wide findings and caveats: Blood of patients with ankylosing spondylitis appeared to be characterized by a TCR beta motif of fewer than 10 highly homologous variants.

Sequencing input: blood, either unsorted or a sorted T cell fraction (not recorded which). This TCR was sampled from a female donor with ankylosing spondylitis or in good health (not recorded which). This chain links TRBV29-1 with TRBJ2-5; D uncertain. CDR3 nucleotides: TGCAGCGTTGGGGCGGTGTACCAAGAGACCCAGTACTTC. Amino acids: CSVGAVYQETQYF. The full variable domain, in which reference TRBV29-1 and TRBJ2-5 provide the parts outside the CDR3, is SAVISQKPSRDICQRGTSLTIQCQVDSQVTMMFWYRQQPGQSLTLIATANQGSEATYESGFVIDKFPISRPNLTFSTLTVSNMSPEDSSIYLCSVGAVYQETQYFGPGTRLLVL.